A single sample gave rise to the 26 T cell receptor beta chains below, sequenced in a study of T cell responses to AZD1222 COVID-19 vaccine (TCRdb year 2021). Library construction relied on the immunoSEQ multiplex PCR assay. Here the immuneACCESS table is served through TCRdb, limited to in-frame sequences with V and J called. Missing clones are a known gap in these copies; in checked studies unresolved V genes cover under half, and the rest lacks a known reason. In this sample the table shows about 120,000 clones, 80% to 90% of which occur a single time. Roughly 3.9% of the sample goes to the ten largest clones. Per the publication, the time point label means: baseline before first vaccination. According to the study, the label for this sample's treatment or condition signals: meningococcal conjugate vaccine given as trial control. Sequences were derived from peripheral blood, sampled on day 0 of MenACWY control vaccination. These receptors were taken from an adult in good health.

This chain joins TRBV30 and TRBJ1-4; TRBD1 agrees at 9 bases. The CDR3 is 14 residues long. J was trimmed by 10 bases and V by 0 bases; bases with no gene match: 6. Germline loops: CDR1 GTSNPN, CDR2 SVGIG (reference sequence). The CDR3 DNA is TGTGCCTGGAGTGTACAGGGGGCATCGGTAAAACTGTTTTTT. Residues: CAWSVQGASVKLFF.

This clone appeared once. CDR3 protein: CSVDLQGRRAFF. CDR3 nucleotides: TGCAGCGTTGACCTACAGGGGAGGAGAGCTTTCTTT. The chain employs TRBV29-1 and TRBJ1-1; 7 bases are shared with TRBD1. Germline V gene data show CDR1 as SQVTM and CDR2 as ANQGSEA. V lost 3 bases to trimming and J lost 10 bases; unmatched junction nucleotides: 8. There are 12 residues in the CDR3. Combining the CDR3 with reference TRBV29-1 and TRBJ1-1 gives the whole variable domain SAVISQKPSRDICQRGTSLTIQCQVDSQVTMMFWYRQQPGQSLTLIATANQGSEATYESGFVIDKFPISRPNLTFSTLTVSNMSPEDSSIYLCSVDLQGRRAFFGQGTRLTVV.

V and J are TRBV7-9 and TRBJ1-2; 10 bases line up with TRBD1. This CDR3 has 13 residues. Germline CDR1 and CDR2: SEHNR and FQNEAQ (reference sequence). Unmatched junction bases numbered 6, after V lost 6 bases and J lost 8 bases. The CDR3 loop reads CASRPGTGDGYTF. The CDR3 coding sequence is TGTGCCAGCAGACCCGGGACAGGGGACGGCTACACCTTC. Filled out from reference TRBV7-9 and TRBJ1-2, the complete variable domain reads DTGVSQNPRHKITKRGQNVTFRCDPISEHNRLYWYRQTLGQGPEFLTYFQNEAQLEKSRLLSDRFSAERPKGSFSTLEIQRTEQGDSAMYLCASRPGTGDGYTFGSGTRLTVV.

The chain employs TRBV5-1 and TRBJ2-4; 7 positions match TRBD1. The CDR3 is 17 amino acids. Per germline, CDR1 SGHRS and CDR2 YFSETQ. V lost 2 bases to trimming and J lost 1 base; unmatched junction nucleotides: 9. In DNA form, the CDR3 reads TGCGCCAGCAGCTTACAGACAGGGATTAATGCCAAAAACATTCAGTACTTC. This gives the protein CASSLQTGINAKNIQYF.

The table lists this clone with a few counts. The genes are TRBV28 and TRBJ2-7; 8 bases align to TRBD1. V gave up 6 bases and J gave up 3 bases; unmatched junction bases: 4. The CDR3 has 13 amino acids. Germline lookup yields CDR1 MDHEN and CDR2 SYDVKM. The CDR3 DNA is TGTGCCAGCAGGAGACAGGGGCACTACGAGCAGTACTTC. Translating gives CASRRQGHYEQYF.

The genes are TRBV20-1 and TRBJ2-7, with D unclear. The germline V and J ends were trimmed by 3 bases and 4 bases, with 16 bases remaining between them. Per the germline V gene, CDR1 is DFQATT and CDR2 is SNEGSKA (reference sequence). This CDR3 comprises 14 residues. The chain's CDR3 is CSASPTRALYEQYF. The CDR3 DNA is TGCAGTGCTAGTCCTACACGGGCCCTTTACGAGCAGTACTTC.

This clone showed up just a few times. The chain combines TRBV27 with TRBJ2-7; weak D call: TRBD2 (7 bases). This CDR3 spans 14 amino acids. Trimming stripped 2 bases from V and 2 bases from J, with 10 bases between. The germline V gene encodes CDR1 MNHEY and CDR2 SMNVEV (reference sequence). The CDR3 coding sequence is TGTGCCAGCAGTTTAAAGCGGGACACCTACGAGCAGTACTTC. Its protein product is CASSLKRDTYEQYF.

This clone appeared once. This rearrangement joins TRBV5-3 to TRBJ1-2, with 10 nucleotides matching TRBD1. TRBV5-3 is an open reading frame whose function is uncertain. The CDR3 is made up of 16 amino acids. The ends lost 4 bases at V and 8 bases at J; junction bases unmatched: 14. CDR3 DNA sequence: TGTGCCAGAAGCAGCTCGGACAGGGGGGAGGTATACGGCTACACCTTC. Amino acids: CARSSSDRGEVYGYTF.

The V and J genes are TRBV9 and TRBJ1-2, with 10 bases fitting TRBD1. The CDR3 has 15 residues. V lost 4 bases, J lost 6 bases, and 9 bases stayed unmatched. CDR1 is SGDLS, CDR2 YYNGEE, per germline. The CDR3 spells CASSPPTGTGDGYTF. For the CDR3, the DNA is TGTGCCAGCAGCCCCCCCACCGGGACAGGGGATGGCTACACCTTC.

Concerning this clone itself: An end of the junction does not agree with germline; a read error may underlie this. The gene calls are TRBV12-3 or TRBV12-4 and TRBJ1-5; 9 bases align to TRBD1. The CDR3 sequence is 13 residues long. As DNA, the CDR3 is TGTGCCTGCAGACAGGGGGGGAATCAGCCCCAGCATTTT. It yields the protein CACRQGGNQPQHF.

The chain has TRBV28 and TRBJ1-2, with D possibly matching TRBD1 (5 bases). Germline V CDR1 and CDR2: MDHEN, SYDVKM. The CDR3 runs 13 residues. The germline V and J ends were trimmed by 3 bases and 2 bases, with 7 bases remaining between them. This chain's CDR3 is CASSFGGNYGYTF. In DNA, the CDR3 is TGTGCCAGCAGTTTCGGGGGAAACTATGGCTACACCTTC.

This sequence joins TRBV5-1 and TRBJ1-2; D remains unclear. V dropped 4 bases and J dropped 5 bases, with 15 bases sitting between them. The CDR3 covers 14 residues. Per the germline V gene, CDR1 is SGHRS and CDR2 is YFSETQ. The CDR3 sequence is CASSPSGITYGYTF. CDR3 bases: TGCGCCAGCAGCCCGTCGGGCATTACGTATGGCTACACCTTC.

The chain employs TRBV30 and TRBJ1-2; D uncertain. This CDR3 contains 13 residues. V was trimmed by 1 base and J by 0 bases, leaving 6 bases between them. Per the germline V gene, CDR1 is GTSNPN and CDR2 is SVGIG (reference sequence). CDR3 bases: TGTGCCTGGAGTGCCGGTGCTAACTATGGCTACACCTTC. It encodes CAWSAGANYGYTF.

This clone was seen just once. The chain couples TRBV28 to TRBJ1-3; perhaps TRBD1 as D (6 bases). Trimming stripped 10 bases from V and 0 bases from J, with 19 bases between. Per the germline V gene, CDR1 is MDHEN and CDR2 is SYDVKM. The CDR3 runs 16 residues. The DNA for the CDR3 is TGTGCCACCATTGTCGGGGGCGCAAGCTCTGGAAACACCATATATTTT. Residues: CATIVGGASSGNTIYF.

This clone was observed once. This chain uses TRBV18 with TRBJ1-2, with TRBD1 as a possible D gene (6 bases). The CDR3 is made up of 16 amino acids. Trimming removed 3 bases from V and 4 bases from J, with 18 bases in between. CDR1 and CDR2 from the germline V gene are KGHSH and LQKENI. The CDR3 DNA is TGTGCCAGCTCACCGGACGGACGGCGAGGGGGCTATGGCTACACCTTC. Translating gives CASSPDGRRGGYGYTF.

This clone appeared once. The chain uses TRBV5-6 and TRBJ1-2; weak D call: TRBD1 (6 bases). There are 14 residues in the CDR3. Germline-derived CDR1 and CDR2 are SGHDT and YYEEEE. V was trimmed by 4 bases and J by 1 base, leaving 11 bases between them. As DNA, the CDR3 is TGTGCCAGCAGCCTCGACAGGATTAACTATGGCTACACCTTC. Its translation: CASSLDRINYGYTF.

CDR3 loop: CATSIWGGRSGNTIYF. The CDR3 nucleotides read TGTGCCACCAGCATCTGGGGGGGCCGCTCTGGAAACACCATATATTTT. This chain joins TRBV15 and TRBJ1-3; maybe TRBD1 (6 bases). Trimming left V 4 bases short and J 0 bases short, with 13 bases between. This CDR3 comprises 16 residues. Per germline, CDR1 LNHNV and CDR2 YYDKDF (reference sequence). The whole variable domain, filled in from reference TRBV15 and TRBJ1-3, reads DAMVIQNPRYQVTQFGKPVTLSCSQTLNHNVMYWYQQKSSQAPKLLFHYYDKDFNNEADTPDNFQSRRPNTSFCFLDIRSPGLGDTAMYLCATSIWGGRSGNTIYFGEGSWLTVV.

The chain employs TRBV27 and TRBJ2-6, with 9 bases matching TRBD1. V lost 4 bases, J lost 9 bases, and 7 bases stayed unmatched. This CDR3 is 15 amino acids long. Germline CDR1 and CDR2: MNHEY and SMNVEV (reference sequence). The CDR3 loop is CASSSYRDRDNVLTF. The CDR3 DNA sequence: TGTGCCAGCAGTTCCTACCGGGACAGGGACAACGTCCTGACTTTC.

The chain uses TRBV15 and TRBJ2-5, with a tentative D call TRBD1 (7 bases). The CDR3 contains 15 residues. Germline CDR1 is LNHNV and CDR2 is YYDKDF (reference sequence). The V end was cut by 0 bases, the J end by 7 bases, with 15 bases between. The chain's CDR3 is CATSREGRQGGTQYF. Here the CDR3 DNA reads TGTGCCACCAGCAGAGAGGGGCGCCAGGGGGGGACCCAGTACTTC.

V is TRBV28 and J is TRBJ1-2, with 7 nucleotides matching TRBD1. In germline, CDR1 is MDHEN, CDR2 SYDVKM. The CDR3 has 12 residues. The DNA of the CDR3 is TGTGTTTCCGGGACAGTAACTTATGGCTACACCTTC. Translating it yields CVSGTVTYGYTF.

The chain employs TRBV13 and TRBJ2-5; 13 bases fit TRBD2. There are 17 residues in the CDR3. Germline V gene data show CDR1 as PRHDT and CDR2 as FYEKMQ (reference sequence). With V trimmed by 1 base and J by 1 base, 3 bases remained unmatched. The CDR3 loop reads CASSLVGLAGSQETQYF. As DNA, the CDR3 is TGTGCCAGCAGCTTAGTGGGACTAGCGGGGTCCCAAGAGACCCAGTACTTC.

This CDR3 is CASSLGGAGAYGNTIYF. As DNA, the CDR3 is TGCGCCAGCAGCTTGGGGGGCGCAGGGGCCTATGGAAACACCATATATTTT. This rearrangement joins TRBV5-1 to TRBJ1-3; D possibly corresponds to TRBD1 (6 bases). CDR3 length: 17 residues. Germline-derived CDR1 and CDR2 are SGHRS and YFSETQ. The ends were cut back, 0 bases at V and 3 bases at J, with 16 bases in the middle. Together with reference TRBV5-1 and TRBJ1-3, the CDR3 gives the full variable domain: KAGVTQTPRYLIKTRGQQVTLSCSPISGHRSVSWYQQTPGQGLQFLFEYFSETQRNKGNFPGRFSGRQFSNSRSEMNVSTLELGDSALYLCASSLGGAGAYGNTIYFGEGSWLTVV.

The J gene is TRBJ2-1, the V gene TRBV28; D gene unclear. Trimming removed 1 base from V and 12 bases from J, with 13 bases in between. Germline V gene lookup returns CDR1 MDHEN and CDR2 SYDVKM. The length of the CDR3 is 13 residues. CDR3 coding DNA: TGTGCCAGCAGTTTATCAGAAGCTTGGAGGCAGTTCTTC. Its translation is CASSLSEAWRQFF.

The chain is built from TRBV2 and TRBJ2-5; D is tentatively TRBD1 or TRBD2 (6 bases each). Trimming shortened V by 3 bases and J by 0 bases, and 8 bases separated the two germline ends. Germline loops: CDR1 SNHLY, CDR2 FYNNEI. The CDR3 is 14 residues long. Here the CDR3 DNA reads TGTGCCAGCAGTGAGGAGGGGGACCAAGAGACCCAGTACTTC. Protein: CASSEEGDQETQYF. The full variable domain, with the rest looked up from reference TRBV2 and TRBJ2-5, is EPEVTQTPSHQVTQMGQEVILRCVPISNHLYFYWYRQILGQKVEFLVSFYNNEISEKSEIFDDQFSVERPDGSNFTLKIRSTKLEDSAMYFCASSEEGDQETQYFGPGTRLLVL.

The CDR3 DNA follows: TGTGCCAGCTCACCAGTAGGGACCTACGAGCAGTACTTC. This codes for CASSPVGTYEQYF. The J gene is TRBJ2-7, the V gene TRBV18, with D hard to call. Deletions cut 2 bases from V and 2 bases from J, with 7 bases between. The length of the CDR3 is 13 residues. Germline CDR1 reads KGHSH; CDR2 reads LQKENI.

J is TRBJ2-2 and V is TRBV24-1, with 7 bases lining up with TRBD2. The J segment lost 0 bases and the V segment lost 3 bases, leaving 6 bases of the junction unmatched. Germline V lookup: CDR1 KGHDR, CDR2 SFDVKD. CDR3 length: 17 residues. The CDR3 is CATSDPGRGANTGELFF. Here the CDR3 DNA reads TGTGCCACCAGTGATCCGGGGAGGGGCGCGAACACCGGGGAGCTGTTTTTT.